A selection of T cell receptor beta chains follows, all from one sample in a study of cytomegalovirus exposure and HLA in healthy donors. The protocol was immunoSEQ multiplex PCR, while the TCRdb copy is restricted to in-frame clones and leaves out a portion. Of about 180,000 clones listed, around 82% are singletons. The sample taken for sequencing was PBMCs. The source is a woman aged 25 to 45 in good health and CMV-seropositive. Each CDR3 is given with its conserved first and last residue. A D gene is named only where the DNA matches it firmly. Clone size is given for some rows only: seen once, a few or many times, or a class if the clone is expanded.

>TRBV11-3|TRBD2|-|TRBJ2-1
CASSRRGTSGGTSSYNEQFF
TGTGCCAGCAGCCGCAGGGGGACTAGCGGGGGGACAAGCTCCTACAATGAGCAGTTCTTC
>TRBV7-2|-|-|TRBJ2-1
CASSHQGGNEQFF
TGTGCCAGCAGCCATCAAGGGGGCAATGAGCAGTTCTTC
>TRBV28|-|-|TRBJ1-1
CATSREGNTEAFF
TGTGCCACCAGTCGGGAGGGGAACACTGAAGCTTTCTTT
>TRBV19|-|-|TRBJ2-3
CASRTDGDTQYF
TGTGCCAGTCGAACCGACGGGGATACGCAGTATTTT
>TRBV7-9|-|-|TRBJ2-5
CASTARKQNLETQYF
TGTGCCAGCACCGCAAGGAAACAGAACCTCGAGACCCAGTACTTC
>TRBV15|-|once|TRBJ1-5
CATGGSYNQPQHF
TGTGCCACCGGGGGCAGCTATAATCAGCCCCAGCATTTT
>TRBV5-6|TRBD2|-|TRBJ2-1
CASSLDGGEWVGQFF
TGTGCCAGCAGCTTGGACGGGGGGGAGTGGGTAGGGCAGTTCTTC
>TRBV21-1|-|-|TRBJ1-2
CASLERMEGYTF
TGTGCCAGCTTAGAGCGGATGGAAGGCTACACCTTC
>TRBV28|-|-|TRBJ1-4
CASTGQGGTEKLFF
TGTGCCAGCACCGGGCAGGGTGGTACTGAAAAACTGTTTTTT
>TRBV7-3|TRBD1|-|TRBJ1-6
CASSLRQGDSPLHF
TGTGCCAGCAGCTTGCGACAGGGAGATTCACCCCTCCACTTT
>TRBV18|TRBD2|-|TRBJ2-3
CASSPRGGARTDTQYF
TGTGCCAGCTCACCTCGCGGGGGGGCCAGAACAGATACGCAGTATTTT
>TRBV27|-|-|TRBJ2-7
CASSLSAGQQSYEQYF
TGTGCCAGCAGTTTGTCCGCGGGACAGCAATCCTACGAGCAGTACTTC
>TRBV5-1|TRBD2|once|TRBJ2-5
CASSPGEGRETQYF
TGCGCCAGCAGCCCCGGGGAGGGGCGAGAGACCCAGTACTTC
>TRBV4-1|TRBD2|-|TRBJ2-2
CASSQNLLAGGNTGELFF
TGCGCCAGCAGCCAAAATCTTTTAGCGGGGGGGAACACCGGGGAGCTGTTTTTT
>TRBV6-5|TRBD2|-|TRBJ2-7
CASRPGGESYEQYF
TGTGCCAGCAGACCCGGGGGGGAAAGCTACGAGCAGTACTTC
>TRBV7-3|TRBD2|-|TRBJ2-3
CASSYPRGLAGVGTDTQYF
TGTGCCAGCAGCTACCCCAGAGGACTAGCGGGGGTCGGCACAGATACGCAGTATTTT
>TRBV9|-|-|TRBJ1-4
CASSEGVSTNEKLFF
TGTGCCAGCAGCGAAGGGGTCTCAACTAATGAAAAACTGTTTTTT
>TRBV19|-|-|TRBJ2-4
CASSARGLGLAKNIQYF
TGTGCCAGTAGTGCCCGCGGGTTAGGGCTAGCCAAAAACATTCAGTACTTC
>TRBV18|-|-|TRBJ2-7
CASSPPRGTYEQYF
TGTGCCAGCTCCCCACCCAGAGGGACCTACGAGCAGTACTTC
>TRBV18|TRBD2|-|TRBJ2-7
CASSPGTSGGYEQYF
TGTGCCAGCTCACCAGGGACTAGCGGGGGTTACGAGCAGTACTTC
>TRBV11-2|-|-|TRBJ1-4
CASSLAPGDNEKLFF
TGTGCCAGCAGCTTAGCCCCGGGGGATAATGAAAAACTGTTTTTT
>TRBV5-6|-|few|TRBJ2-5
CASSLVGAGAWETQYF
TGTGCCAGCAGCTTGGTAGGGGCGGGGGCGTGGGAGACCCAGTACTTC
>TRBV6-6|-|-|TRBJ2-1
CASRRELSGYENEQFF
TGTGCCAGCAGGCGGGAACTATCGGGCTACGAGAATGAGCAGTTCTTC
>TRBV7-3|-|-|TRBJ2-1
CASSAGPYNEQFF
TGTGCCAGCAGCGCAGGGCCCTACAATGAGCAGTTCTTC
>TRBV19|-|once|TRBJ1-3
CATSPRSGNTIYF
TGTGCCACCTCGCCGAGGTCTGGAAACACCATATATTTT
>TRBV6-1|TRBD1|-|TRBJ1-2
CASSEGPTGGGYGYTF
TGTGCCAGCAGTGAGGGACCGACAGGGGGCGGCTATGGCTACACCTTC
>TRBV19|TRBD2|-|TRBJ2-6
CASSIGLAGINSGANVLTF
TGTGCCAGTAGTATCGGACTAGCGGGGATCAACTCTGGGGCCAACGTCCTGACTTTC
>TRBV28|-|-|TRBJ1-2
CASSLAHPDYGYTF
TGTGCCAGCAGTTTAGCCCACCCGGACTATGGCTACACCTTC
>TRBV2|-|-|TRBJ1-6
CASSEYVSSYNSPLHF
TGTGCCAGCAGTGAATATGTCAGCTCCTATAATTCACCCCTCCACTTT
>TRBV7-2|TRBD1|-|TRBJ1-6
CASSFRGRNSPLHF
TGTGCCAGCAGCTTCAGGGGGCGGAATTCACCCCTCCACTTT
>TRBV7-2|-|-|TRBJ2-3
CASSLGPGGRTDTQYF
TGTGCCAGCAGCTTAGGTCCGGGGGGCCGCACAGATACGCAGTATTTT
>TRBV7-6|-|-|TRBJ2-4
CASSLTFGAKNSQYF
TGTGCCAGCAGCTTAACCTTTGGGGCCAAAAACAGTCAGTACTTC
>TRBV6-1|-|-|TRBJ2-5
CASSEAKGAGPQETQYF
TGTGCCAGCAGTGAAGCGAAAGGGGCTGGCCCCCAAGAGACCCAGTACTTC
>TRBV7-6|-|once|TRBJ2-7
CASSLTPSSVQYEQYF
TGTGCCAGCAGCTTAACCCCTTCTAGCGTCCAGTACGAGCAGTACTTC
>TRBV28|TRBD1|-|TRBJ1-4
CASSSPGQGGEKLFF
TGTGCCAGCAGTTCGCCGGGACAGGGGGGAGAAAAACTGTTTTTT
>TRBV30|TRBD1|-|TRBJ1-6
CAWSKEIRQGIFSPLHF
TGTGCCTGGAGCAAGGAGATAAGACAGGGGATTTTTTCACCCCTCCACTTT
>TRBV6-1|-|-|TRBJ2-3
CASSEGGHPTDTQYF
TGTGCCAGCAGTGAAGGGGGCCACCCCACAGATACGCAGTATTTT
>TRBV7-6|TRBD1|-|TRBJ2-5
CASSLSPDRGSGTQYF
TGTGCCAGCAGCCTGTCCCCGGACAGGGGGTCCGGGACCCAGTACTTC
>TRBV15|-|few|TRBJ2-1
CATSRASTGVSYNEQFF
TGTGCCACCAGCAGAGCCTCCACGGGGGTGTCCTACAATGAGCAGTTCTTC
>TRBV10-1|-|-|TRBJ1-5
CASSDYIDQPQHF
TGCGCCAGCAGTGATTATATTGATCAGCCCCAGCATTTT
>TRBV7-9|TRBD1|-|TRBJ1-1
CASSFYGQGRRDTEAFF
TGTGCCAGCAGCTTTTACGGACAGGGAAGGAGGGACACTGAAGCTTTCTTT
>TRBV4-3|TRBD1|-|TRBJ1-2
CASSPIKGSTGVYGYTF
TGCGCCAGCAGCCCCATCAAAGGCTCGACAGGGGTCTATGGCTACACCTTC
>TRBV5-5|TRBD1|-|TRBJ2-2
CASRPRGLTGELFF
TGTGCCAGCAGGCCCAGGGGGCTCACCGGGGAGCTGTTTTTT
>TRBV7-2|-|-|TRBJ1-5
CASSLDFGQPQHF
TGTGCCAGCAGCTTAGATTTCGGGCAGCCCCAGCATTTT
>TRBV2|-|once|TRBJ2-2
CASSGQGGHNTGELFF
TGTGCCAGCAGTGGCCAGGGCGGCCACAACACCGGGGAGCTGTTTTTT
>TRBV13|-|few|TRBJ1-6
CASNLEDLLYNSPLHF
TGTGCCAGCAACCTGGAGGACCTCCTTTATAATTCACCCCTCCACTTT
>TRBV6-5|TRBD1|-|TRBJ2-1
CASSYRDRGPNEQFF
TGTGCCAGCAGTTACCGGGACAGGGGTCCCAATGAGCAGTTCTTC
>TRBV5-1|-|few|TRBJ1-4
CASSSGRGDEKLFF
TGCGCCAGCAGCTCCGGACGCGGGGATGAAAAACTGTTTTTT
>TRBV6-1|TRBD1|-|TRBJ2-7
CASSALPGQSSYEQYF
TGTGCCAGCAGTGCCCTACCGGGACAGAGCTCCTACGAGCAGTACTTC
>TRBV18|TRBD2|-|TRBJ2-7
CASSPNTPGLGSNEQYF
TGTGCCAGCTCACCTAACACGCCGGGACTAGGTTCGAACGAGCAGTACTTC
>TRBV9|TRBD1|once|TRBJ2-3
CASSARDSSTDTQYF
TGTGCCAGCAGCGCCCGGGACAGCAGCACAGATACGCAGTATTTT
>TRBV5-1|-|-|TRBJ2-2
CASAQRGLGDTGELFF
TGCGCCAGCGCCCAACGAGGACTTGGGGACACCGGGGAGCTGTTTTTT
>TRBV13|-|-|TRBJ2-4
CASSLEQGGNIQYF
TGTGCCAGCAGCTTAGAGCAGGGTGGCAACATTCAGTACTTC
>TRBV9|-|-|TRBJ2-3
CASSVGPASTDTQYF
TGTGCCAGCAGCGTAGGGCCCGCCTCCACAGATACGCAGTATTTT